The 30 T cell receptor beta chains listed next were all sequenced from one sample in a study of human thymus T cells. Resections were taken during corrective heart surgery, and the thymus tissue came from these. Profiled with immunoSEQ multiplex PCR; TCRdb holds only in-frame clones, not every one. The data contain some 120,000 clones, approximately 96% of them singletons. The sequencing input was thymus tissue. Receptors were obtained from a boy younger than two with a congenital heart defect but otherwise immunologically healthy.

This clone was observed once. The same CDR3 arises from other DNA sequences in this sample as well. This chain joins TRBV5-8 and TRBJ2-7, with TRBD2 identical over 8 bases. CDR1 and CDR2 from the germline V gene are SGHTS and YDEGEE. The junction had 0 bases not matched to a gene; V was cut back by 3 bases and J by 7 bases. The CDR3 has 11 amino acids. The CDR3 nucleotides are TGTGCCAGCAGCTCGGGGGGGGAGCAGTACTTC. This translates into CASSSGGEQYF.

The chain carries TRBV6-6 and TRBJ1-5; D possibly corresponds to TRBD1 (5 bases). Per the germline V gene, CDR1 is MNHNY and CDR2 is SVGAGI (reference sequence). Trimming removed 4 bases at V and 4 bases at J, with 17 bases between. The CDR3 runs 16 residues. The CDR3 is CASSSKLAGLNQPQHF. The CDR3 nucleotides read TGTGCCAGCAGTTCCAAACTCGCGGGACTTAATCAGCCCCAGCATTTT.

This rearrangement joins TRBV7-9 to TRBJ2-3; D remains unclear. With 5 bases removed from V and 1 base from J, the gap between germline ends came to 13 bases. The CDR3 length is 15 residues. The V gene's germline CDR1 is SEHNR and CDR2 FQNEAQ (reference sequence). The DNA of the CDR3 is TGTGCCAGCAGCCCCCCTGAAGTCTGCACAGATACGCAGTATTTT. This encodes CASSPPEVCTDTQYF.

The chain uses TRBV15 and TRBJ1-5; no clear D. The CDR3 sequence is 15 residues long. Germline lookup yields CDR1 LNHNV and CDR2 YYDKDF (reference sequence). V lost 5 bases and J lost 0, with 11 bases in between. This chain's CDR3 is CATSGERVSNQPQHF. CDR3 in DNA: TGTGCCACCAGCGGGGAGCGCGTTAGCAATCAGCCCCAGCATTTT.

The rearrangement links TRBV5-1 to TRBJ2-2; TRBD2 matches 11 bases. CDR3 length: 16 residues. Germline CDR1 is SGHRS and CDR2 is YFSETQ. After removal of 2 bases from V and 6 bases from J, the junction contained 6 bases not matched to a gene. CDR3 sequence: CASSFVAGGPAGELFF. The DNA of the CDR3 is TGCGCCAGCAGCTTCGTAGCGGGGGGGCCCGCCGGGGAGCTGTTTTTT. Using reference TRBV5-1 and TRBJ2-2 for the parts outside the CDR3, the full variable domain is KAGVTQTPRYLIKTRGQQVTLSCSPISGHRSVSWYQQTPGQGLQFLFEYFSETQRNKGNFPGRFSGRQFSNSRSEMNVSTLELGDSALYLCASSFVAGGPAGELFFGEGSRLTVL.

The chain joins TRBV5-5 to TRBJ1-6, with 8 bases lining up with TRBD1. With 1 base clipped from V and 0 bases from J, the junction kept 3 bases outside the gene matches. The CDR3 length is 17 residues. Germline values: CDR1 SGHKS, CDR2 YYEKEE (reference sequence). As DNA, the CDR3 is TGTGCCAGCAGCTTGAGGACAGGGAGCTCCTATAATTCACCCCTCCACTTT. Translated, it gives CASSLRTGSSYNSPLHF.

The chain combines TRBV19 with TRBJ1-1; no clear D. Looked up from germline, CDR1 is LNHDA and CDR2 is SQIVND (reference sequence). V was clipped by 10 bases and J by 5 bases, with 8 bases between them. This CDR3 is 10 amino acids long. The CDR3, as DNA: TGTGCCACCCTGGGGACTGAAGCTTTCTTT. The encoded protein is CATLGTEAFF.

The chain links TRBV7-9 to TRBJ2-4; 8 nucleotides agree with TRBD2. Germline loops: CDR1 SEHNR, CDR2 FQNEAQ (reference sequence). V lost 5 bases and J lost 8; bases outside the gene matches: 11. The CDR3 consists of 15 residues. The chain's CDR3 is CASSDAGGPLDIQYF. The CDR3 nucleotides are TGTGCCAGCAGCGACGCGGGGGGACCACTGGACATTCAGTACTTC. Supplemented by reference TRBV7-9 and TRBJ2-4, the full variable domain reads DTGVSQNPRHKITKRGQNVTFRCDPISEHNRLYWYRQTLGQGPEFLTYFQNEAQLEKSRLLSDRFSAERPKGSFSTLEIQRTEQGDSAMYLCASSDAGGPLDIQYFGAGTRLSVL.

Only one count was recorded for this clone. The CDR3 DNA sequence: TGTGCCAGCAGCCTTAGCGTAGGAGGGACCGAGCAGTACTTC. Amino acid sequence: CASSLSVGGTEQYF. The gene calls are TRBV7-9 and TRBJ2-7; D might be TRBD2 (6 bases). With 5 bases removed from V and 6 bases from J, the gap between germline ends came to 17 bases. Germline V gene lookup returns CDR1 SEHNR and CDR2 FQNEAQ (reference sequence). The CDR3 length is 14 residues.

The genes are TRBV11-3 and TRBJ2-5; 8 bases line up with TRBD1. Losses at the gene ends were 3 bases for V and 5 bases for J; bases not matched to a gene: 5. This CDR3 comprises 14 residues. From germline, CDR1 is SGHNT and CDR2 YENEEA. The CDR3 DNA follows: TGTGCCAGCAGCTTGAACAGGGGGAAGGAGACCCAGTACTTC. This codes for CASSLNRGKETQYF.

V gene TRBV19 combines with J gene TRBJ1-2, with unresolved D. The CDR3 consists of 13 residues. CDR1 LNHDA and CDR2 SQIVND come from the germline V gene (reference sequence). V lost 5 bases and J 9 bases, leaving 16 bases between the germline ends. Written as DNA, the CDR3 is TGTGCCAGTAGTTCAAGGAGCAGAGCGAGCTACACCTTC. Encoded protein: CASSSRSRASYTF.

This clone was found a few times. V usage is TRBV5-1 and J usage is TRBJ1-2; TRBD1 is a possible D gene (5 bases). V lost 0 bases and J 5 bases, leaving 11 bases between the germline ends. CDR1 is SGHRS, CDR2 YFSETQ, per germline. The CDR3 has 14 amino acids. CDR3 bases: TGCGCCAGCAGCTTGGCGGCAGGGCCTTATGGCTACACCTTC. It specifies CASSLAAGPYGYTF.

The chain uses TRBV5-5 and TRBJ2-1; D not resolved. Germline V lookup: CDR1 SGHKS, CDR2 YYEKEE (reference sequence). V lost 5 bases to trimming and J lost 4 bases, with 19 bases between them. The CDR3 spans 16 residues. This CDR3 is CASSLGGLLQYNEQFF. In DNA, the CDR3 is TGTGCCAGCAGTCTCGGTGGTCTGCTACAATACAATGAGCAGTTCTTC.

The DNA of the CDR3 is TGTGCCAGCAGCTCATCCCTAAGGCAAGGTTCACCCCTCCACTTT. Translated, it gives CASSSSLRQGSPLHF. The V and J genes are TRBV5-4 and TRBJ1-6; D ambiguous. Per germline, CDR1 SGHNT and CDR2 YYREEE (reference sequence). Trimming shortened V by 3 bases and J by 9 bases, and 16 bases separated the two germline ends. The CDR3 runs to 15 residues. Supplemented by reference TRBV5-4 and TRBJ1-6, the full variable domain reads ETGVTQSPTHLIKTRGQQVTLRCSSQSGHNTVSWYQQALGQGPQFIFQYYREEENGRGNFPPRFSGLQFPNYSSELNVNALELDDSALYLCASSSSLRQGSPLHFGNGTRLTVT.

The chain recombines TRBV7-7 with TRBJ1-3; D is unresolved. The CDR3 has 14 amino acids. The germline gives CDR1 SSHAT, CDR2 FNYEAQ (reference sequence). V shed 7 bases and J shed 5 bases, with 15 bases lying between them. CDR3 bases: TGTGCCAGCAAATATGGGCACAGCAGAAACACCATATATTTT. This sequence encodes CASKYGHSRNTIYF.

The rearrangement links TRBV10-2 to TRBJ2-7; weak D call: TRBD2 (5 bases). The CDR3 is made up of 14 amino acids. Between the trimmed V and J ends, which lost 3 bases and 3 bases, there was a span of 12 bases. Germline values: CDR1 WSHSY, CDR2 SAAADI. Written as DNA, the CDR3 is TGCGCCAGCAGTGAATTGAAGCGGTACTACGAGCAGTACTTC. Translating it yields CASSELKRYYEQYF.

The CDR3 nucleotides read TGTGCCTGGAGTACTGGCGGGGGGGACCAAGAGACCCAGTACTTC. It translates to CAWSTGGGDQETQYF. This chain links TRBV30 with TRBJ2-5, with 9 bases identical to TRBD2. Trimming cost V 2 bases and J 0 bases; bases outside gene matches: 4. The length of the CDR3 is 15 residues. The germline V gene has CDR1 GTSNPN and CDR2 SVGIG (reference sequence). Full variable domain (missing parts from reference TRBV30 and TRBJ2-5): SQTIHQWPATLVQPVGSPLSLECTVEGTSNPNLYWYRQAAGRGLQLLFYSVGIGQISSEVPQNLSASRPQDRQFILSSKKLLLSDSGFYLCAWSTGGGDQETQYFGPGTRLLVL.

The chain couples TRBV5-8 to TRBJ2-6; D perhaps matches TRBD1 (6 bases). CDR3 length equals 17 residues. The germline gives CDR1 SGHTS, CDR2 YDEGEE. V shed 3 bases and J shed 0 bases, with 13 bases lying between them. CDR3 sequence: CASSCRDTRSGANVLTF. As DNA, the CDR3 is TGTGCCAGCAGCTGCCGGGACACCCGCTCTGGGGCCAACGTCCTGACTTTC.

The V and J genes are TRBV11-2 and TRBJ1-2; D remains ambiguous. CDR1 and CDR2 from the germline V gene are SGHAT and FQNNGV. Trimming took off 2 bases at V and 0 bases at J, with 7 bases between the two ends. This CDR3 contains 14 residues. The CDR3 reads CASSLPRANYGYTF. In DNA form, the CDR3 reads TGTGCCAGCAGCTTACCCAGAGCTAACTATGGCTACACCTTC.

The chain combines TRBV29-1 with TRBJ1-1, with D unclear. The germline V gene encodes CDR1 SQVTM and CDR2 ANQGSEA. The CDR3 is 14 amino acids. Trimming removed 5 bases at V and 5 bases at J, with 18 bases between. The CDR3 loop is CSVPVVGERTEAFF. The CDR3 nucleotides are TGCAGCGTTCCCGTTGTTGGGGAGAGGACTGAAGCTTTCTTT.

J is TRBJ2-7 and V is TRBV5-1; unclear D gene. V lost 6 bases, J lost 6 bases, and 10 bases lay in between. Germline CDR1 and CDR2: SGHRS and YFSETQ. The CDR3 is made up of 11 amino acids. The CDR3 DNA sequence: TGCGCCAGCAAAGGAAGCCGCGAGCAGTACTTC. It specifies CASKGSREQYF.

A few counts support this clone. The chain combines TRBV7-8 with TRBJ2-2, with TRBD2 identical over 15 bases. The ends lost 5 bases at V and 4 bases at J; junction bases unmatched: 5. This CDR3 is 17 amino acids long. Germline CDR1 is SGHVS and CDR2 is FQNEAQ. The CDR3 loop reads CASSLGTSGGLTGELFF. The DNA of the CDR3 is TGTGCCAGCAGCCTCGGGACTAGCGGGGGGCTCACCGGGGAGCTGTTTTTT.

The rearrangement links TRBV9 to TRBJ2-1; D uncertain. Germline assignment: CDR1 SGDLS and CDR2 YYNGEE. V dropped 2 bases and J dropped 5 bases, with 8 bases sitting between them. The CDR3 covers 13 residues. The CDR3 loop is CASSVRPHNEQFF. In DNA form, the CDR3 reads TGTGCCAGCAGCGTTAGGCCCCACAATGAGCAGTTCTTC. Complete variable domain (other parts from reference TRBV9 and TRBJ2-1): DSGVTQTPKHLITATGQRVTLRCSPRSGDLSVYWYQQSLDQGLQFLIQYYNGEERAKGNILERFSAQQFPDLHSELNLSSLELGDSALYFCASSVRPHNEQFFGPGTRLTVL.

The rearrangement uses TRBV4-1 and TRBJ2-3; 9 nucleotides align to TRBD2. This CDR3 has 17 residues. Germline V gene sequence: CDR1 MGHRA, CDR2 YSYEKL. The J segment lost 3 bases and the V segment lost 1 base, leaving 8 bases of the junction unmatched. Here the CDR3 DNA reads TGCGCCAGCAGCCAAGTGCCCCCGGGACTAGCTACAGATACGCAGTATTTT. Protein product: CASSQVPPGLATDTQYF.

The chain recombines TRBV9 with TRBJ1-5; D unresolved. Germline lookup yields CDR1 SGDLS and CDR2 YYNGEE. There are 14 residues in the CDR3. V dropped 4 bases and J dropped 5 bases, with 13 bases sitting between them. The DNA for the CDR3 is TGTGCCAGCAGCACTCTCCCGGGAGATCAGCCCCAGCATTTT. This codes for CASSTLPGDQPQHF. Full variable domain (rest looked up from reference TRBV9 and TRBJ1-5): DSGVTQTPKHLITATGQRVTLRCSPRSGDLSVYWYQQSLDQGLQFLIQYYNGEERAKGNILERFSAQQFPDLHSELNLSSLELGDSALYFCASSTLPGDQPQHFGDGTRLSIL.

This chain joins TRBV4-1 and TRBJ1-1; D is unclear. Between the trimmed V and J ends, which lost 2 bases and 1 base, there was a span of 11 bases. Germline V gene sequence: CDR1 MGHRA, CDR2 YSYEKL. The CDR3 extends over 15 amino acids. In DNA, the CDR3 is TGCGCCAGCAGCCAAACCAGGAGGTGGAACACTGAAGCTTTCTTT. Amino acids: CASSQTRRWNTEAFF.

The rearrangement uses TRBV19 and TRBJ2-5, with TRBD2 identical over 12 bases. In germline, CDR1 is LNHDA, CDR2 SQIVND (reference sequence). Losses at the gene ends were 5 bases for V and 1 base for J; bases not matched to a gene: 5. The CDR3 runs 16 residues. CDR3 residues: CASSQTSGGLQETQYF. The CDR3 nucleotides read TGTGCCAGTAGTCAGACTAGCGGGGGCCTCCAAGAGACCCAGTACTTC.

This chain connects TRBV25-1 to TRBJ2-7; perhaps TRBD1 as D (6 bases). Trimming left V 2 bases short and J 1 base short, with 15 bases between. The CDR3 length is 16 residues. Germline V gene sequence: CDR1 MGHDK, CDR2 SYGVNS. CDR3 DNA sequence: TGTGCCAGCAGTGAAGGAGTAGGACAGCAATCCTACGAGCAGTACTTC. Protein product: CASSEGVGQQSYEQYF.

This clone appeared a single time. The chain is built from TRBV7-9 and TRBJ2-1, with TRBD1 as a possible D gene (6 bases). CDR1 SEHNR and CDR2 FQNEAQ come from the germline V gene (reference sequence). Between the trimmed V and J ends, which lost 5 bases and 5 bases, there was a span of 22 bases. CDR3 size: 17 residues. The CDR3 nucleotides read TGTGCCAGCAGCCCTCCGGGGCCGGGACAACAAAACAATGAGCAGTTCTTC. Its protein is CASSPPGPGQQNNEQFF. Full variable domain (rest looked up from reference TRBV7-9 and TRBJ2-1): DTGVSQNPRHKITKRGQNVTFRCDPISEHNRLYWYRQTLGQGPEFLTYFQNEAQLEKSRLLSDRFSAERPKGSFSTLEIQRTEQGDSAMYLCASSPPGPGQQNNEQFFGPGTRLTVL.

The rearrangement uses TRBV27 and TRBJ2-5; 11 nucleotides agree with TRBD2. The CDR3 covers 16 residues. The V and J ends lost 5 bases and 5 bases, in that order; junction bases with no gene match: 10. Germline-derived CDR1 and CDR2 are MNHEY and SMNVEV (reference sequence). CDR3 sequence (DNA): TGTGCCAGCAGTCGCTTAGCGGGGGGGCGTCAGGAGACCCAGTACTTC. The encoded protein is CASSRLAGGRQETQYF.